The 21 T cell receptor beta chains listed next were all sequenced from one sample in a study of T cells of healthy individuals. TCRdb reanalysed the 5' RACE reads using MiXCR and keeps one entry per CDR3 protein. This sample has approximately 100,000 distinct CDR3 sequences, with roughly a sixth found just once. All receptors derive from a human donor in good health.

This chain joins TRBV20-1 and TRBJ2-1, with 9 bases fitting TRBD1. The CDR3 consists of 13 residues. Germline assignment: CDR1 DFQATT and CDR2 SNEGSKA (reference sequence). J was trimmed by 6 bases and V by 2 bases; bases with no gene match: 2. CDR3 DNA: TGCAGTGCTAGATTGACAGGGGGCAATGAGCAGTTCTTC. Residues: CSARLTGGNEQFF.

This clonotype was seen many times. J is TRBJ1-5 and V is TRBV20-1; a possible D gene is TRBD1 (5 bases). Trimming left V 5 bases short and J 3 bases short, with 14 bases between. CDR1 is DFQATT and CDR2 is SNEGSKA in the germline V gene (reference sequence). The CDR3 has 14 amino acids. The CDR3 spells CSAPGTADNQPQHF. CDR3 DNA sequence: TGCAGTGCTCCCGGGACCGCAGACAATCAGCCCCAGCATTTT.

The gene calls are TRBV7-9 and TRBJ2-1; the D gene could be TRBD1 or TRBD2 (6 bases each). CDR3 length equals 15 residues. The V and J ends lost 1 base and 4 bases respectively, with 11 bases between them. Germline V lookup: CDR1 SEHNR, CDR2 FQNEAQ (reference sequence). CDR3 in amino acids: CASSLGGAMYNEQFF. The CDR3 bases are TGTGCCAGCAGCTTAGGGGGGGCTATGTACAATGAGCAGTTCTTC.

The chain combines TRBV7-9 with TRBJ2-5; D perhaps matches TRBD1 (6 bases). V lost 5 bases, J lost 5 bases, and 15 bases lay in between. The CDR3 has 14 amino acids. Germline V gives CDR1 SEHNR, CDR2 FQNEAQ (reference sequence). CDR3 in DNA: TGTGCCAGCAGCGAGCGACGGCAGGGGGAGACCCAGTACTTC. It is translated as CASSERRQGETQYF. Full variable domain (missing parts from reference TRBV7-9 and TRBJ2-5): DTGVSQNPRHKITKRGQNVTFRCDPISEHNRLYWYRQTLGQGPEFLTYFQNEAQLEKSRLLSDRFSAERPKGSFSTLEIQRTEQGDSAMYLCASSERRQGETQYFGPGTRLLVL.

This clonotype was found a few times. This chain joins TRBV2 and TRBJ2-7; maybe TRBD2 (6 bases). V was shortened by 4 bases and J by 4 bases, with 17 bases between the two germline ends. CDR1 is SNHLY and CDR2 is FYNNEI in the germline V gene. CDR3 size: 15 residues. CDR3 nucleotides: TGTGCCAGCAGTGTCCCGAGGGACTTCTATTACGAGCAGTACTTC. It encodes CASSVPRDFYYEQYF.

The J gene is TRBJ2-3, the V gene TRBV3-1; D is ambiguous. The CDR3 contains 14 residues. V lost 0 bases to trimming and J lost 7 bases, with 11 bases between them. CDR1 LGHDT and CDR2 YNNKEL come from the germline V gene (reference sequence). CDR3 nucleotide sequence: TGTGCCAGCAGCCAAGACCGAGAAGGAAATACGCAGTATTTT. Protein sequence: CASSQDREGNTQYF.

At least ten counts were recorded for this clonotype. The genes are TRBV4-2 and TRBJ2-2; unclear D gene. The germline gives CDR1 LGHNA, CDR2 YNFKEQ. Trimming took off 1 base at V and 6 bases at J, with 18 bases between the two ends. The CDR3 loop spans 17 amino acids. CDR3 in amino acids: CASSQGTRPPLAGELFF. CDR3 DNA: TGTGCCAGCAGCCAAGGAACGCGTCCTCCTTTGGCCGGGGAGCTGTTTTTT.

The V gene is TRBV2, the J gene TRBJ1-2, with D unresolved. The length of the CDR3 is 16 residues. Per the germline V gene, CDR1 is SNHLY and CDR2 is FYNNEI. V lost 0 bases to trimming and J lost 4 bases, with 15 bases between them. CDR3 residues: CASSEASGQTFYGYTF. The DNA of the CDR3 is TGTGCCAGCAGTGAAGCGAGTGGGCAGACCTTCTATGGCTACACCTTC.

The chain links TRBV5-1 to TRBJ1-1; D remains unclear. Trimming removed 0 bases from V and 3 bases from J, with 3 bases in between. Germline lookup yields CDR1 SGHRS and CDR2 YFSETQ. CDR3 size: 12 residues. In DNA, the CDR3 is TGCGCCAGCAGCTTGGAATACACTGAAGCTTTCTTT. This encodes CASSLEYTEAFF.

This clonotype was seen more than once but under ten times. This chain joins TRBV5-1 and TRBJ2-7; D is unresolved. V was shortened by 1 base and J by 5 bases, with 7 bases between the two germline ends. CDR1 is SGHRS and CDR2 is YFSETQ in the germline V gene. CDR3 length equals 12 residues. The CDR3 DNA follows: TGCGCCAGCAGCTTGAGTATCCACGAGCAGTACTTC. Residues: CASSLSIHEQYF.

This clonotype was seen ten or more times. V is TRBV10-2 and J is TRBJ2-7; 8 bases agree with TRBD2. The CDR3 runs 14 residues. V gave up 5 bases and J gave up 0 bases; unmatched junction bases: 3. In germline, CDR1 is WSHSY, CDR2 SAAADI. CDR3 amino acids: CASSPGTSSYEQYF. CDR3 DNA sequence: TGCGCCAGCAGTCCCGGGACTAGCTCCTACGAGCAGTACTTC.

This clonotype was detected many times. V and J are TRBV6-5 and TRBJ1-1; D is unclear. Per germline, CDR1 MNHEY and CDR2 SVGAGI. This CDR3 comprises 11 residues. Trimming removed 8 bases at V and 1 base at J, with 5 bases between. CDR3 sequence reads: CASEQNTEAFF. DNA for the CDR3: TGTGCCAGCGAACAGAACACTGAAGCTTTCTTT.

V is TRBV3-1 and J is TRBJ2-1; D gene uncertain. The CDR3 loop spans 14 amino acids. The germline V and J ends were trimmed by 0 bases and 10 bases, with 13 bases remaining between them. Germline CDR1 LGHDT, CDR2 YNNKEL (reference sequence). This CDR3 reads CASSQDIAPGEQFF. The CDR3 DNA reads as TGTGCCAGCAGCCAAGATATTGCCCCTGGGGAGCAGTTCTTC.

This clonotype was counted a few times. This chain uses TRBV27 with TRBJ1-1; D is perhaps TRBD1 (5 bases). Germline V lookup: CDR1 MNHEY, CDR2 SMNVEV (reference sequence). The V end lost 0 bases, the J end lost 7 bases, and 15 bases lay between the germline ends. CDR3 size: 15 residues. CDR3 nucleotide sequence: TGTGCCAGCAGTTTATCGACAACAGGTTTCGGTGAAGCTTTCTTT. The encoded protein is CASSLSTTGFGEAFF.

This clonotype was observed a handful of times. J is TRBJ2-1 and V is TRBV20-1; no reliable D call. Germline V gene data show CDR1 as DFQATT and CDR2 as SNEGSKA (reference sequence). The CDR3 runs 10 residues. V gave up 6 bases and J gave up 7 bases, with 7 bases separating them. CDR3 bases: TGCAGTGCAAACCGTAATGAGCAGTTCTTC. Its protein is CSANRNEQFF.

The table lists this clonotype with many counts. The chain recombines TRBV30 with TRBJ1-5; D unclear. The V end was cut by 1 base, the J end by 0 bases, with 7 bases between. Germline CDR1 reads GTSNPN; CDR2 reads SVGIG (reference sequence). This CDR3 has 14 amino acids. The chain's CDR3 is CAWSAVYSNQPQHF. CDR3 coding DNA: TGTGCCTGGAGTGCCGTTTATAGCAATCAGCCCCAGCATTTT.

This clonotype has just a few counts. The chain combines TRBV5-1 with TRBJ2-3; no clear D. Looked up from germline, CDR1 is SGHRS and CDR2 is YFSETQ. The CDR3 contains 15 residues. V lost 6 bases to trimming and J lost 2 bases, with 16 bases between them. CDR3 DNA: TGCGCCAGCAAAAGGCTGGCGACTGCCACAGATACGCAGTATTTT. Translated, it gives CASKRLATATDTQYF.

This clonotype was recorded at least ten times. The V and J genes are TRBV6-1 and TRBJ1-2; TRBD1 is a possible D gene (5 bases). V lost 5 bases to trimming and J lost 8 bases, with 15 bases between them. This CDR3 contains 13 residues. The germline gives CDR1 MNHNS, CDR2 SASEGT. CDR3 amino acids: CASSYLRQGGYTF. CDR3 nucleotide sequence: TGTGCCAGCAGTTACCTCCGGCAGGGAGGCTACACCTTC.

This chain links TRBV7-2 with TRBJ2-1, with D perhaps matching TRBD2 (6 bases). Per germline, CDR1 SGHTA and CDR2 FQGNSA. With 4 bases removed from V and 9 bases from J, the gap between germline ends came to 10 bases. The CDR3 extends over 12 amino acids. CDR3 sequence (DNA): TGTGCCAGCAGCTCCGGGGGAACTGAGCAGTTCTTC. Translation: CASSSGGTEQFF.

V is TRBV2 and J is TRBJ2-5; D gene ambiguous. Trimming cost V 4 bases and J 5 bases, with 11 bases left between them. The CDR3 loop spans 13 amino acids. Per germline, CDR1 SNHLY and CDR2 FYNNEI. The CDR3 DNA is TGTGCCAGCAGTGTATATGGCTCGGAGACCCAGTACTTC. It yields the protein CASSVYGSETQYF.

In this sample, this clonotype turned up many times. The V gene is TRBV10-3, the J gene TRBJ2-1; 7 bases line up with TRBD1. After removal of 3 bases from V and 14 bases from J, the junction contained 7 bases not matched to a gene. Germline CDR1 is ENHRY and CDR2 is SYGVKD. The length of the CDR3 is 12 residues. Here the CDR3 DNA reads TGTGCCATCAGTGATGGACAGGTCGATGAGTTCTTC. Residues: CAISDGQVDEFF.